This T cell receptor (beta chain) is drawn from a study of cytomegalovirus exposure and HLA in healthy donors. The V and J ends lost 4 bases and 5 bases, in that order; junction bases with no gene match: 9. CDR1 is MNHEY and CDR2 is SMNVEV in the germline V gene (reference sequence). The CDR3 has 15 residues. The PCR ran on 60 Vbeta and 13 Jbeta primers. Sequencing was performed with immunoSEQ multiplex PCR; in TCRdb, only in-frame clones are kept and a portion is missing. The sample holds about 120,000 clones; approximately 80% are singletons and the top ten take around 2%. Input material: PBMCs. This chain uses TRBV27 with TRBJ1-1, with TRBD1 matching 8 bases. The TCR originated in a man aged 35 to 55 in good health and CMV-seronegative. The CDR3 loop is CASSSIDRGKTEAFF. The CDR3 DNA reads as TGTGCCAGCAGTTCAATTGACAGGGGTAAGACTGAAGCTTTCTTT.